This T cell receptor beta chain originates from a study of PD-L1 blockade in urothelial cancer. CDR1 is ENHRY and CDR2 is SYGVKD in the germline V gene. The CDR3 spans 14 residues. The V and J ends lost 7 bases and 3 bases, in that order; junction bases with no gene match: 3. TCRdb's table, derived via immunoSEQ multiplex PCR, lists solely in-frame clones and lacks some. The table shows about 72,000 clones, with around four fifths occurring only once. A few counts support this clone. The chain combines TRBV10-3 with TRBJ2-1, with TRBD2 identical over 10 bases. The sequence came from an older man with urothelial cancer. Sequencing used PBMCs, obtained around atezolizumab (anti-PD-L1) treatment. This chain's CDR3 is CAINQREGYNEQFF. The CDR3 region has the DNA TGTGCCATCAACCAGCGGGAGGGCTACAATGAGCAGTTCTTC.